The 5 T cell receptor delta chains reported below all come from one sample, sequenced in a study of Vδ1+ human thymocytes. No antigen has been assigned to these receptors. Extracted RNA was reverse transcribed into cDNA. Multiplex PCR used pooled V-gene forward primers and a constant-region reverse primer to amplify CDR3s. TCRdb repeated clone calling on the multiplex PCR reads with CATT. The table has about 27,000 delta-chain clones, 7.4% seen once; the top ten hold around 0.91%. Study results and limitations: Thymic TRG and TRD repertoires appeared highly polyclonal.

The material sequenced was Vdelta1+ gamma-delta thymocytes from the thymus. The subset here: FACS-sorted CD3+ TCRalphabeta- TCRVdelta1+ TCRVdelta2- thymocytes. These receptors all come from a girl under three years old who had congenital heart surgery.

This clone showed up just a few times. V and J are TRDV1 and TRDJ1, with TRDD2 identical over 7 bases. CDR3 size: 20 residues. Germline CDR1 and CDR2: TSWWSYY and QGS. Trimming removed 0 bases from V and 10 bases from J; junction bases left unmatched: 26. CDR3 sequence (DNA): TGTGCTCTTGGGGAACTATCCCTTAGGCCCTTCCTCCTTCGCCAGCTGGGACTCATCTTT. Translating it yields CALGELSLRPFLLRQLGLIF.

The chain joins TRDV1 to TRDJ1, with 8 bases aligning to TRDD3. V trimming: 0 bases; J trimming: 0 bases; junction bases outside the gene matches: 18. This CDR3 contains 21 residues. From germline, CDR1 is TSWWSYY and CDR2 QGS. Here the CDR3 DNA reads TGTGCTCTTGGGGAACTGTACGGTGGACCCGTACTGGGGGCGTACACCGATAAACTCATCTTT. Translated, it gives CALGELYGGPVLGAYTDKLIF.

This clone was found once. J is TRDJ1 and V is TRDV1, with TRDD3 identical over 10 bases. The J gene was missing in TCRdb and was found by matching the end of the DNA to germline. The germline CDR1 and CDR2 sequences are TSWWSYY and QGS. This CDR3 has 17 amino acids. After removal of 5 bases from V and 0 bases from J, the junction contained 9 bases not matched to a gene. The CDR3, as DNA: TGTGCTCTTGGGACAATTTTGGGGGATACTCACACCGATAAACTCATCTTT. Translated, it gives CALGTILGDTHTDKLIF.

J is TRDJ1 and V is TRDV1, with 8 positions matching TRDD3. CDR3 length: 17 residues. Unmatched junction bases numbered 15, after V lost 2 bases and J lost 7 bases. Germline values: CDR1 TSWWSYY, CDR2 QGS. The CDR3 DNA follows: TGTGCTCTTGGGGAATTTGGGATACGACTCAATAAAGGTAAACTCATCTTT. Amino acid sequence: CALGEFGIRLNKGKLIF.

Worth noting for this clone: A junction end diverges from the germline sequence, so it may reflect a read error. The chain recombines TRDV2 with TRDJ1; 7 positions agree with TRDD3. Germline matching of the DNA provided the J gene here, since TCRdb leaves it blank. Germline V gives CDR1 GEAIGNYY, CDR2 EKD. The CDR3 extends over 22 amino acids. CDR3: CACNTGSGSGSPGGSYTDKLIF. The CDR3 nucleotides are TGTGCCTGTAACACCGGATCTGGGTCCGGATCTCCTGGGGGGTCGTACACCGATAAACTCATCTTT.